This T cell receptor (beta chain) was sequenced during a study of tumor and adjacent non-tumor tissue in lung cancer. This clonotype showed up just a few times. Its antigen remains unidentified. Three rounds of nested PCR, following a modified ARM-PCR protocol, produced the TCRbeta library. One entry per CDR3 protein, called by TCRdb with MiXCR from the multiplex PCR reads. Of some 80,000 distinct CDR3 sequences in the sample, approximately 82% are singletons; the top ten hold around 43%. This CDR3 comprises 15 residues. Looked up from germline, CDR1 is DFQATT and CDR2 is SNEGSKA (reference sequence). The V end was cut by 0 bases, the J end by 4 bases, with 13 bases between. No cell sorting was done before RNA was extracted from the tissue. The normal lung tissue was taken more than 3 cm from the tumor edge. Between August and November 2014, newly diagnosed, chemotherapy-naive lung cancer patients underwent thoracic surgery in China.

Study findings and constraints: Compared with tumor, normal lung showed significantly lower TCR diversity.

The chain links TRBV20-1 to TRBJ2-1; D possibly matches TRBD1 or TRBD2 (5 bases each). The receptor was isolated from a man in his sixties or seventies with non-small cell lung cancer. Material for sequencing was distant non-tumor lung tissue. DNA of the CDR3: TGCAGTGCTAGAGATATCGAGGGGTTTTACAATGAGCAGTTCTTC. This sequence encodes CSARDIEGFYNEQFF.